This TCR beta chain was documented in a study of CD8+CD57+ T cells in acquired aplastic anemia. CDR3 and TCR beta VDJ profiling relied on a genomic DNA template. TCRdb analysed the reads with MiXCR anew, one entry per CDR3 protein. This sample has some 180,000 distinct CDR3 sequences, with about half found just once. Germline-derived CDR1 and CDR2 are LGHNA and YSLEER. This CDR3 has 15 residues. Trimming cost V 1 base and J 0 bases, with 6 bases left between them. This clonotype was seen at least ten times. This chain links TRBV4-3 with TRBJ2-2; no firm D call. The source is a human donor in good health. Sequencing used sorted CD4+, CD8+, or CD8+CD57+ T cells (not recorded which) from PBMCs. The CDR3 is CASSQVTTNTGELFF. The CDR3 region has the DNA TGCGCCAGCAGCCAAGTGACAACGAACACCGGGGAGCTGTTTTTT.